This is a list of T cell receptor beta chains from one sample in a study of T cell clonotyping in hematopoietic cell transplantation. Here immunoSEQ multiplex PCR was the method, and the copy in TCRdb shows in-frame clones only, minus some. The repertoire holds some 76,000 clones, with approximately 95% as singletons. The specimen comprised peripheral blood mononuclear cells, sampled before stem cell transplant. These receptors came from a woman in her forties or fifties with acute myeloid leukemia. Some clones in this sample may be carry-over from other donors' samples. Both conserved end residues are part of each CDR3. Fields, in order: J gene, D gene, clone size, V gene, CDR3 protein, CDR3 DNA. D genes are given only for firm matches. Clone size appears in some rows only: once, few, many, or a class for an expanded clone.

J: TRBJ2-1
D: TRBD1
size: -
V: TRBV27
CDR3: CASSSTGTGRYNEQFF
DNA: TGTGCCAGCAGTTCAACCGGGACAGGGCGTTACAATGAGCAGTTCTTC

J: TRBJ1-1
D: TRBD1
size: -
V: TRBV29-1
CDR3: CSVPEGAAEAFF
DNA: TGCAGCGTGCCCGAGGGGGCGGCTGAAGCTTTCTTT

J: TRBJ2-5
D: TRBD1
size: -
V: TRBV5-1
CDR3: CASSPRRTGWLETQYF
DNA: TGCGCCAGCAGCCCGAGGCGGACAGGGTGGCTAGAGACCCAGTACTTC

J: TRBJ1-4
D: -
size: -
V: TRBV5-6
CDR3: CASSSRWEGDEKLFF
DNA: TGTGCCAGCAGCAGTCGTTGGGAAGGGGATGAAAAACTGTTTTTT

J: TRBJ1-1
D: -
size: -
V: TRBV7-2
CDR3: CASSQGVSEAFF
DNA: TGTGCCAGCAGCCAAGGAGTTTCTGAAGCTTTCTTT

J: TRBJ2-2
D: -
size: once
V: TRBV30
CDR3: CAWSVFFSGELFF
DNA: TGTGCCTGGAGTGTTTTCTTCTCCGGGGAGCTGTTTTTT

J: TRBJ2-2
D: TRBD2
size: -
V: TRBV5-1
CDR3: CASSLGLAGYNTGELFF
DNA: TGCGCCAGCAGCTTGGGACTAGCGGGATATAACACCGGGGAGCTGTTTTTT

J: TRBJ1-3
D: -
size: -
V: TRBV5-1
CDR3: CASSLGSGAGGNTIYF
DNA: TGCGCCAGCAGCTTGGGGTCGGGGGCCGGTGGAAACACCATATATTTT

J: TRBJ2-7
D: TRBD1
size: once
V: TRBV30
CDR3: CAWSAWDRGRPFEQYF
DNA: TGTGCCTGGAGCGCATGGGACAGGGGGCGGCCTTTCGAGCAGTACTTC

J: TRBJ1-1
D: TRBD1
size: -
V: TRBV5-1
CDR3: CASSLGTGGWFGTEAFF
DNA: TGCGCCAGCAGCTTGGGGACAGGGGGCTGGTTTGGGACTGAAGCTTTCTTT

J: TRBJ2-2
D: TRBD1
size: -
V: TRBV5-4
CDR3: CASSPGTATGELFF
DNA: TGTGCCAGCAGCCCCGGGACAGCCACCGGGGAGCTGTTTTTT

J: TRBJ2-7
D: -
size: -
V: TRBV9
CDR3: CASSSNYEQYF
DNA: TGTGCCAGCAGCTCTAACTACGAGCAGTACTTC

J: TRBJ2-7
D: -
size: -
V: TRBV28
CDR3: CASSLSVASIKYEQYF
DNA: TGTGCCAGCAGTTTATCAGTCGCGTCGATAAAATACGAGCAGTACTTC

J: TRBJ2-5
D: -
size: -
V: TRBV5-1
CDR3: CASSLGETETQYF
DNA: TGCGCCAGCAGCTTGGGCGAGACCGAGACCCAGTACTTC

J: TRBJ2-3
D: TRBD2
size: -
V: TRBV7-8
CDR3: CASSLASGGGTDTQYF
DNA: TGTGCCAGCAGCTTAGCGTCGGGGGGGGGCACAGATACGCAGTATTTT

J: TRBJ2-3
D: -
size: -
V: TRBV6-6
CDR3: CASTTKWGQVQYF
DNA: TGTGCCAGCACCACCAAATGGGGTCAGGTACAGTATTTT

J: TRBJ1-1
D: -
size: few
V: TRBV9
CDR3: CASSVLGTEAFF
DNA: TGTGCCAGCAGCGTACTCGGGACTGAAGCTTTCTTT

J: TRBJ2-5
D: -
size: -
V: TRBV5-1
CDR3: CASSLAVSLTGEETQYF
DNA: TGCGCCAGCAGCTTGGCAGTCAGCCTAACGGGGGAAGAGACCCAGTACTTC

J: TRBJ1-6
D: TRBD1
size: -
V: TRBV19
CDR3: CASMGQAVSPLHF
DNA: TGTGCCAGTATGGGACAGGCGGTGTCACCCCTCCACTTT

J: TRBJ1-5
D: -
size: -
V: TRBV21-1
CDR3: CASSKDSAGGSNQPQHF
DNA: TGTGCCAGCAGCAAAGACTCGGCGGGGGGGAGCAATCAGCCCCAGCATTTT

J: TRBJ1-5
D: -
size: once
V: TRBV7-8
CDR3: CASSLGSSVYNQPQHF
DNA: TGTGCCAGCAGCTTAGGATCATCCGTCTACAATCAGCCCCAGCATTTT

J: TRBJ2-3
D: TRBD2
size: -
V: TRBV30
CDR3: CAWTKLAKTDTQYF
DNA: TGTGCCTGGACTAAACTAGCGAAAACAGATACGCAGTATTTT

J: TRBJ2-2
D: -
size: -
V: TRBV7-2
CDR3: CASSLGATGELFF
DNA: TGTGCCAGCAGCTTAGGAGCTACCGGGGAGCTGTTTTTT

J: TRBJ1-3
D: TRBD1
size: -
V: TRBV6-5
CDR3: CASRLTGDSGNTIYF
DNA: TGTGCCAGCAGATTAACAGGGGACTCTGGAAACACCATATATTTT

J: TRBJ2-3
D: -
size: -
V: TRBV27
CDR3: CASSLSTPGSGDTQYF
DNA: TGTGCCAGCAGTTTATCAACCCCGGGATCCGGGGATACGCAGTATTTT

J: TRBJ2-1
D: -
size: -
V: TRBV2
CDR3: CASSEALNEQFF
DNA: TGTGCCAGCAGTGAAGCGCTTAATGAGCAGTTCTTC

J: TRBJ1-2
D: -
size: -
V: TRBV5-8
CDR3: CASSSLLAGYGYTF
DNA: TGTGCCAGCAGCTCACTCCTTGCGGGTTATGGCTACACCTTC

J: TRBJ2-3
D: -
size: -
V: TRBV6-1
CDR3: CASSEQAHTQYF
DNA: TGTGCCAGCAGTGAACAGGCCCATACGCAGTATTTT

J: TRBJ1-2
D: -
size: once
V: TRBV6-1
CDR3: CASSATLGNYGYTF
DNA: TGTGCCAGCAGCGCCACCCTTGGGAACTATGGCTACACCTTC

J: TRBJ1-2
D: -
size: -
V: TRBV27
CDR3: CASSLRGGGYTF
DNA: TGTGCCAGCAGTCTCAGGGGAGGAGGCTACACCTTC

J: TRBJ2-4
D: -
size: once
V: TRBV6-6
CDR3: CASSYLGIQYF
DNA: TGTGCCAGCAGTTACCTGGGGATTCAGTACTTC

J: TRBJ1-2
D: TRBD1
size: -
V: TRBV5-8
CDR3: CASSLLKGTALYGYTF
DNA: TGTGCCAGCAGCCTACTTAAGGGGACAGCTCTCTATGGCTACACCTTC

J: TRBJ2-7
D: -
size: -
V: TRBV7-2
CDR3: CASSVESGPYEQYF
DNA: TGTGCCAGCAGCGTCGAAAGTGGACCCTACGAGCAGTACTTC

J: TRBJ1-4
D: TRBD1
size: -
V: TRBV6-6
CDR3: CASATDGTGTEKLFF
DNA: TGTGCCAGCGCAACAGATGGGACAGGGACCGAAAAACTGTTTTTT

J: TRBJ2-7
D: -
size: -
V: TRBV6-5
CDR3: CASSRVGYEQYF
DNA: TGTGCCAGCAGTAGGGTGGGGTACGAGCAGTACTTC

J: TRBJ1-1
D: TRBD1
size: once
V: TRBV9
CDR3: CASSVGQGRVSTEAFF
DNA: TGTGCCAGCAGCGTCGGACAGGGGAGAGTTAGCACTGAAGCTTTCTTT

J: TRBJ1-5
D: TRBD1
size: -
V: TRBV2
CDR3: CASMRDRGASNQPQHF
DNA: TGTGCCAGCATGCGGGACAGGGGCGCCTCCAATCAGCCCCAGCATTTT

J: TRBJ1-1
D: -
size: -
V: TRBV5-1
CDR3: CASSRIDRNTEAFF
DNA: TGCGCCAGCAGCCGCATCGACAGAAACACTGAAGCTTTCTTT

J: TRBJ2-3
D: -
size: -
V: TRBV6-6
CDR3: CASSYLQATDTQYF
DNA: TGTGCCAGCAGTTACTTACAGGCCACAGATACGCAGTATTTT

J: TRBJ1-1
D: -
size: once
V: TRBV27
CDR3: CASSLSRTVTEAFF
DNA: TGTGCCAGCAGTTTATCGAGGACAGTAACTGAAGCTTTCTTT

J: TRBJ1-1
D: -
size: once
V: TRBV9
CDR3: CASSPLNTEAFF
DNA: TGTGCCAGCAGCCCCTTAAACACTGAAGCTTTCTTT

J: TRBJ2-7
D: TRBD2
size: -
V: TRBV10-3
CDR3: CAISDPGLAGVGSYEQYF
DNA: TGTGCCATCAGTGACCCCGGACTAGCGGGCGTAGGCTCCTACGAGCAGTACTTC

J: TRBJ2-1
D: TRBD2
size: -
V: TRBV9
CDR3: CASSVDRLAGYNEQFF
DNA: TGTGCCAGCAGCGTAGATCGTCTAGCGGGATACAATGAGCAGTTCTTC